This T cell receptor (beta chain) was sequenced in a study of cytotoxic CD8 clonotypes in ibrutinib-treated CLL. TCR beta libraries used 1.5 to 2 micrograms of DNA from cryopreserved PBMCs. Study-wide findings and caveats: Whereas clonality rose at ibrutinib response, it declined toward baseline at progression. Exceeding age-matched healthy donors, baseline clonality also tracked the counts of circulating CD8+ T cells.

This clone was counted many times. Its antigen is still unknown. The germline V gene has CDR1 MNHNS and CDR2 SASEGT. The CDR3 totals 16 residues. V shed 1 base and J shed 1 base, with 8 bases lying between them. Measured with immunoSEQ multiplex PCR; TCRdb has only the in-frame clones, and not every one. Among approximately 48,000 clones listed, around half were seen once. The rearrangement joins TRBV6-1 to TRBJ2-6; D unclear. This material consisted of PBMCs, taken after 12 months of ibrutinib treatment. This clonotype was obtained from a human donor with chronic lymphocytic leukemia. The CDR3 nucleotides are TGTGCCAGCAGTGAAGGACCGCCGTCTGGGGCCAACGTCCTGACTTTC. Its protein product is CASSEGPPSGANVLTF.